The next 13 T cell receptor beta chains were all read from a single sample in a study of T cells in localized non-small cell lung cancer. Libraries were prepared by immunoSEQ multiplex PCR; TCRdb keeps only in-frame clonotypes and omits some of them. The data hold roughly 23,000 clones, with 70% to 90% observed a single time. The sample in question was peripheral blood, obtained before any cancer treatment. These receptors originate from a male donor aged 60 or over with stage I lung adenocarcinoma.

The V call is TRBV5-8, the J call TRBJ2-5; TRBD2 agrees at 10 bases. Per the germline V gene, CDR1 is SGHTS and CDR2 is YDEGEE. The CDR3 spans 16 residues. The V segment lost 4 bases and the J segment 5 bases; nucleotides outside the gene matches: 11. CDR3 sequence (DNA): TGTGCCAGCAGCCCTATGAGACTAGCGGGCGAGGAGACCCAGTACTTC. Amino acid sequence: CASSPMRLAGEETQYF.

The chain couples TRBV5-1 to TRBJ1-2; D call uncertain. V shed 4 bases and J shed 7 bases, with 11 bases lying between them. The CDR3 contains 12 residues. Looked up from germline, CDR1 is SGHRS and CDR2 is YFSETQ. CDR3 amino acids: CASSAPEGGYTF. The CDR3 DNA is TGCGCCAGCAGCGCCCCCGAAGGTGGCTACACCTTC.

The CDR3 region has the DNA TGTGCCAGCAGCTTGGTTCAGCATCAGCCCCAGCATTTT. This encodes CASSLVQHQPQHF. The gene calls are TRBV5-8 and TRBJ1-5; D remains ambiguous. Between the trimmed V and J ends, which lost 0 bases and 5 bases, there was a span of 6 bases. The CDR3 length is 13 residues. Germline CDR1 is SGHTS and CDR2 is YDEGEE.

J is TRBJ1-1 and V is TRBV5-1; possible D gene TRBD1, 6 bases. This CDR3 has 16 amino acids. The V gene's germline CDR1 is SGHRS and CDR2 YFSETQ. Trimming removed 1 base from V and 1 base from J, with 14 bases in between. The CDR3 loop reads CASSLSQTGANTEAFF. In nucleotides, the CDR3 is TGCGCCAGCAGCTTGAGCCAGACAGGCGCGAACACTGAAGCTTTCTTT.

CDR3 sequence reads: CAGTGTSSYEQYF. DNA of the CDR3: TGTGCCGGAACAGGGACTAGCTCCTACGAGCAGTACTTC. This sequence joins TRBV30 and TRBJ2-7; 8 nucleotides match TRBD2. Germline values: CDR1 GTSNPN, CDR2 SVGIG (reference sequence). The CDR3 is 13 residues long. V lost 8 bases to trimming and J lost 0 bases; unmatched junction nucleotides: 6.

V gene TRBV6-1 combines with J gene TRBJ2-7; D is perhaps TRBD1 or TRBD2 (5 bases each). The CDR3 has 16 residues. Germline loops: CDR1 MNHNS, CDR2 SASEGT. V lost 6 bases and J lost 2, with 20 bases in between. CDR3 protein: CASREWGTLVTYEQYF. The CDR3 bases are TGTGCCAGCAGAGAATGGGGGACGCTCGTAACCTACGAGCAGTACTTC.

The chain joins TRBV7-8 to TRBJ2-2, with 8 bases that match TRBD1. The germline V gene encodes CDR1 SGHVS and CDR2 FQNEAQ. V gave up 5 bases and J gave up 6 bases; unmatched junction bases: 20. The CDR3 extends over 19 amino acids. In DNA, the CDR3 is TGTGCCAGCAGCCCGGGACAGGCAGGGTGGGGACTGAAGCCCGGGGAGCTGTTTTTT. It codes for CASSPGQAGWGLKPGELFF. The whole variable domain, filled in from reference TRBV7-8 and TRBJ2-2, reads GAGVSQSPRYKVAKRGQDVALRCDPISGHVSLFWYQQALGQGPEFLTYFQNEAQLDKSGLPSDRFFAERPEGSVSTLKIQRTQQEDSAVYLCASSPGQAGWGLKPGELFFGEGSRLTVL.

This chain links TRBV5-6 with TRBJ1-2; 8 positions match TRBD1. Trimming removed 6 bases from V and 7 bases from J; junction bases left unmatched: 14. CDR3 length: 15 amino acids. The germline V gene has CDR1 SGHDT and CDR2 YYEEEE. The CDR3 sequence: CASKPLDRVDSGYTF. DNA for the CDR3: TGTGCCAGCAAACCCCTGGACAGGGTTGATAGTGGCTACACCTTC.

The chain couples TRBV7-3 to TRBJ2-2; 7 bases line up with TRBD2. The CDR3 totals 18 residues. The trim removed 1 base at V and 3 bases at J, leaving 11 bases unmatched. The germline V gene encodes CDR1 SGHTA and CDR2 FQGTGA. CDR3 amino acids: CASSLKPVSGAYTGELFF. CDR3 nucleotide sequence: TGTGCCAGCAGCTTAAAACCCGTAAGCGGGGCGTACACCGGGGAGCTGTTTTTT.

The CDR3: CASSPSPGQSYGYTF. CDR3 DNA sequence: TGTGCCAGCAGCCCCTCCCCGGGACAGAGCTATGGCTACACCTTC. This rearrangement joins TRBV7-2 to TRBJ1-2; 7 nucleotides agree with TRBD1. Per the germline V gene, CDR1 is SGHTA and CDR2 is FQGNSA. J lost 4 bases, V lost 5 bases, and 10 bases had no gene match. The CDR3 contains 15 residues.

This clone was detected a few times. CDR3 amino acids: CASSEQGTRSYEQYF. CDR3 DNA: TGTGCCAGCAGCGAACAGGGGACTCGCTCCTACGAGCAGTACTTC. The V call is TRBV6-1, the J call TRBJ2-7, with a possible D match to TRBD1 (7 bases). Trimming pared 6 bases from V and 0 bases from J, leaving 15 bases between. The CDR3 totals 15 residues. Germline V lookup: CDR1 MNHNS, CDR2 SASEGT.

This clone has just a few counts. The chain combines TRBV4-3 with TRBJ2-5, with D unresolved. Germline assignment: CDR1 LGHNA and CDR2 YSLEER. The CDR3 length is 12 residues. Trimming removed 1 base at V and 5 bases at J, with 5 bases between. The CDR3 is CASSQGSETQYF. CDR3 sequence (DNA): TGCGCCAGCAGCCAAGGTAGTGAGACCCAGTACTTC.

V and J are TRBV5-1 and TRBJ1-1, with TRBD1 matching 7 bases. The CDR3 is made up of 15 amino acids. V shed 0 bases, J shed 1 base, and the junction held 3 bases outside the gene matches. Germline-derived CDR1 and CDR2 are SGHRS and YFSETQ. The CDR3 protein is CASSLAEGANTEAFF. CDR3 sequence (DNA): TGCGCCAGCAGCTTGGCCGAGGGGGCGAACACTGAAGCTTTCTTT.